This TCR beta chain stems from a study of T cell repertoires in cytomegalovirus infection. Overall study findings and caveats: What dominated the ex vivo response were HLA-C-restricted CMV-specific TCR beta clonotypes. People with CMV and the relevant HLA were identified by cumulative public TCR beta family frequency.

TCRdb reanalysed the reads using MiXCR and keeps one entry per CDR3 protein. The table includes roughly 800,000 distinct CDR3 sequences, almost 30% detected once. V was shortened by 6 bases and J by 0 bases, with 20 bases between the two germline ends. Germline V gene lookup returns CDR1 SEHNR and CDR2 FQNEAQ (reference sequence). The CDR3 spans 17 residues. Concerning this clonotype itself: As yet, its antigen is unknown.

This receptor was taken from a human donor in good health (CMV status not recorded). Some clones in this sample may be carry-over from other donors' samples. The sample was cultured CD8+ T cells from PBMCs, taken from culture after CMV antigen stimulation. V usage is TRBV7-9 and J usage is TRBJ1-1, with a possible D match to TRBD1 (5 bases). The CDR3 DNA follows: TGTGCCAGCAGGCCGACAGTCCGATGGGGCATGAACACTGAAGCTTTCTTT. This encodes CASRPTVRWGMNTEAFF.